These T cell receptor beta chains were read from a single sample in a study of monozygotic twins with inflammatory bowel disease. From its re-call of the 5' RACE reads, TCRdb lists each CDR3 protein once, without DNA. The sample has 200,000 to 250,000 distinct CDR3 sequences. Sequences were obtained from blood. These TCRs come from a human donor with ulcerative colitis or Crohn's disease, or a healthy co-twin of an affected twin (not recorded which). CDR3s include the opening cysteine and the closing phenylalanine or tryptophan.

>TRBJ2-5|TRBV5-1
CASSVGLGETQYF
>TRBJ2-7|TRBV18
CASSPPGARSYEQYF
>TRBJ2-7|TRBV19
CASSMGSENEQYF
>TRBJ2-1|TRBV11-1
CASSPGGFEQFF
>TRBJ2-5|TRBV15
CATSMMTGQETQYF
>TRBJ1-5|TRBV20-1
CSARVGLRNQPQHF
>TRBJ2-1|TRBV11-2
CASTKWGGSYNEQFF
>TRBJ2-2|TRBV11-2
CASSLDYRGELFF
>TRBJ2-2|TRBV11-3
CASSPRGDQNTGELFF
>TRBJ2-7|TRBV15
CATSRDTGGYEQYF